Following are 3 T cell receptor beta chains from one sample sequenced in a study of blood T cells in healthy people across ages (dated by TCRdb to 2015 to 2017). Library method: 5' RACE. A second PCR of roughly 7 to 11 cycles was performed with a sample-barcoded 5' primer and a J-beta primer mix. TCRdb handled the public reads itself, with Q25 trimming in fastp and clone calling in MiXCR, and kept productive beta chains. For every CDR3 protein sequence, its rows merge into one entry that carries the most common genes and DNA. Across this sample there are approximately 1,700,000 distinct CDR3 sequences, with around 42% seen only once. Approximately 22% of the sample belongs to the ten largest clones. The sequenced sample was blood. The source is a human donor in good health.

CDR3 sequence reads: CASSLNLAGGDTQYF. DNA for the CDR3: TGTGCCAGCAGCTTAAACCTTGCGGGGGGAGATACGCAGTATTTT. The chain has TRBV7-3 and TRBJ2-3, with 8 bases matching TRBD2. This CDR3 contains 15 residues. Germline CDR1 and CDR2: SGHTA and FQGTGA. Germline trimming cut 1 base from V and 5 bases from J; bases unmatched to any gene: 5.

The chain is built from TRBV27 and TRBJ2-7; D gene ambiguous. Trimming left V 3 bases short and J 1 base short, with 10 bases between. The CDR3 runs to 14 residues. Per germline, CDR1 MNHEY and CDR2 SMNVEV (reference sequence). The CDR3 nucleotides read TGTGCCAGCAGTTTCCGAGAAGGATCCTACGAGCAGTACTTC. It yields the protein CASSFREGSYEQYF.

This rearrangement joins TRBV20-1 to TRBJ2-3; TRBD1 aligns across 8 bases. V lost 8 bases to trimming and J lost 2 bases; unmatched junction nucleotides: 6. Germline CDR1 is DFQATT and CDR2 is SNEGSKA (reference sequence). The CDR3 sequence is 13 residues long. The CDR3 DNA is TGCAGTCAAGGACAGGGCAACACAGATACGCAGTATTTT. Its protein product is CSQGQGNTDTQYF.